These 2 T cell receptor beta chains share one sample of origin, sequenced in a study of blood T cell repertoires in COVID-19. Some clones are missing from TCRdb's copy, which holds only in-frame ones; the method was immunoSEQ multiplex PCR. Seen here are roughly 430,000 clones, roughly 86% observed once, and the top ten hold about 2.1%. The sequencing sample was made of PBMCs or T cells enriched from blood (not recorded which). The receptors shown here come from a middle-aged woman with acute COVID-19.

In DNA, the CDR3 is TGCGCCAGCAACCCCCGTGTCTCGAGGGCACCCCTCCACTTT. Its translation is CASNPRVSRAPLHF. The chain has TRBV4-1 and TRBJ1-6; D not certain. This CDR3 is 14 amino acids long. Per germline, CDR1 MGHRA and CDR2 YSYEKL. V lost 7 bases and J 11 bases, leaving 18 bases between the germline ends.

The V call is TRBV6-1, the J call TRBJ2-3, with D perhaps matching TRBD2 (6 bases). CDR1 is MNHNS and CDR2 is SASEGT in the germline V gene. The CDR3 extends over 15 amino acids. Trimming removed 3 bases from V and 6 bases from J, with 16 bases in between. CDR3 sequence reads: CASSDGGPWGDTQYF. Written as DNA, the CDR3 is TGTGCCAGCAGTGATGGAGGGCCATGGGGTGATACGCAGTATTTT.